These T cell receptor beta chains were read from a single sample in a study of breast tumors, draining lymph nodes, adjacent tissues. TCRdb reprocessed the multiplex PCR reads via MiXCR and lists one record per CDR3 protein. This table holds approximately 170,000 distinct CDR3 sequences, approximately 33% found once. The sample comprised axillary lymph node tissue. Receptor source: a female donor with breast cancer. Some clones in this sample may be carry-over from other donors' samples. Both conserved end residues are part of each CDR3. A D gene is named only where the DNA matches it firmly. Where a row states a size, it is once, few, many or the class of an expanded clone; other rows omit it.

DNA: TGTGCCAGTAGTATAAGGGCGGGGTCCAATGAGCAGTTCTTC
CDR3: CASSIRAGSNEQFF
J: TRBJ2-1
size: NA
V: TRBV19
D: NA

DNA: TGTGCCAGCAGCGCTAATGATCTGCCCCTACCCGGGGAGCTGTTTTTT
CDR3: CASSANDLPLPGELFF
J: TRBJ2-2
size: NA
V: TRBV9
D: NA

DNA: TGTGCCAGCAGTTACCCCCCACAGGGGTCTCGAAATCAGCCCCAGCATTTT
CDR3: CASSYPPQGSRNQPQHF
J: TRBJ1-5
size: many
V: TRBV6-6
D: TRBD1

DNA: TGTGCCAGCAGCCACGGCATAACAAACGAGCAGTACTTC
CDR3: CASSHGITNEQYF
J: TRBJ2-7
size: NA
V: TRBV3-1
D: NA

DNA: TGCGCCAGCAGCTTATACAGGGGGAAGAGGGATTCACCCCTCCACTTT
CDR3: CASSLYRGKRDSPLHF
J: TRBJ1-6
size: many
V: TRBV5-1
D: TRBD1

DNA: TGTGCCAGCAGCTGGGGACTAGCGGGAAAGTCCTACAATGAGCAGTTCTTC
CDR3: CASSWGLAGKSYNEQFF
J: TRBJ2-1
size: NA
V: TRBV3-1
D: TRBD2

DNA: TGTGCCAGCAGTTACGGGTTTGCCAGGGGGAATATTGAAGCTTTCTTT
CDR3: CASSYGFARGNIEAFF
J: TRBJ1-1
size: few
V: TRBV6-6
D: TRBD1

DNA: TGTGCCATCAGTGACCCCGACAGGTGGGACTATGGCTACACCTTC
CDR3: CAISDPDRWDYGYTF
J: TRBJ1-2
size: many
V: TRBV10-3
D: NA

DNA: TGCGCCAGCAGCTTAGACAGGAGCTCTGGGGCCAACGTCCTGACTTTC
CDR3: CASSLDRSSGANVLTF
J: TRBJ2-6
size: NA
V: TRBV5-1
D: NA

DNA: TGTGCCAGTAGTCGGGACAGAAACTACGAGCAGTACTTC
CDR3: CASSRDRNYEQYF
J: TRBJ2-7
size: many
V: TRBV19
D: TRBD1

DNA: TGTGCCAGCAGCCCCCCGAGGTCAGGGGGCCACGAGCAGTACTTC
CDR3: CASSPPRSGGHEQYF
J: TRBJ2-7
size: many
V: TRBV6-6
D: TRBD1

DNA: TGTGCCAGCAGCTTAGTATCCAGGGCCGACTATGGCTACACCTTC
CDR3: CASSLVSRADYGYTF
J: TRBJ1-2
size: few
V: TRBV7-3
D: NA

DNA: TGTGCCAGCAGCCAAGGAGGGTCACTGAACTACGAGCAGTACTTC
CDR3: CASSQGGSLNYEQYF
J: TRBJ2-7
size: many
V: TRBV4-2
D: NA

DNA: TGTGCCAGCAGCCAAGGACAGTATAACTATGGCTACACCTTC
CDR3: CASSQGQYNYGYTF
J: TRBJ1-2
size: many
V: TRBV4-2
D: NA

DNA: TGTGCCAGCAGCCTAAGATCCATGGCGTATAATTCACCCCTCCACTTT
CDR3: CASSLRSMAYNSPLHF
J: TRBJ1-6
size: many
V: TRBV7-9
D: NA

DNA: TGCGCCAGCAGCCAAGATTCCGCCGGGTCACCCCTCCACTTT
CDR3: CASSQDSAGSPLHF
J: TRBJ1-6
size: few
V: TRBV4-3
D: NA

DNA: TGTGCCAGCAGCACTCTCTACCCCGGGAGTATAGGTGAGCAGTTCTTC
CDR3: CASSTLYPGSIGEQFF
J: TRBJ2-1
size: many
V: TRBV9
D: NA

DNA: TGTGCCAGCAGCCCAATGGGCCGAGAGGCTGAAGCTTTCTTT
CDR3: CASSPMGREAEAFF
J: TRBJ1-1
size: few
V: TRBV7-9
D: NA

DNA: TGTGCCAGCAGCCCGCGGGGAATAGGCTATGGCTACACCTTC
CDR3: CASSPRGIGYGYTF
J: TRBJ1-2
size: many
V: TRBV12-3/TRBV12-4
D: NA

DNA: TGTGCCAGCAGCTTAGGAGTGAACTACTACTCTGGGGCCAACGTTCTGACTTTC
CDR3: CASSLGVNYYSGANVLTF
J: TRBJ2-6
size: NA
V: TRBV7-8
D: NA

DNA: TGCAGTGCTAGAGCGCCGTTTGTAGATGGCTACACCTTC
CDR3: CSARAPFVDGYTF
J: TRBJ1-2
size: many
V: TRBV20-1
D: NA

DNA: TGCGCCAGCAGCTTGGCCTTTATCACCGGGGAGCTGTTTTTT
CDR3: CASSLAFITGELFF
J: TRBJ2-2
size: many
V: TRBV5-1
D: NA

DNA: TGTGCCAGCATTCCGGGACAGGGGGACTACGAGCAGTACTTC
CDR3: CASIPGQGDYEQYF
J: TRBJ2-7
size: many
V: TRBV2
D: TRBD1

DNA: TGTGCCAGCAGCGTAGTGTCCGGGGAGCTGTTTTTT
CDR3: CASSVVSGELFF
J: TRBJ2-2
size: many
V: TRBV9
D: NA

DNA: TGTGCCAGCACCGAAGTAGGACAGCCCCAGCATTTT
CDR3: CASTEVGQPQHF
J: TRBJ1-5
size: many
V: TRBV7-2
D: NA

DNA: TGTGCCAGCAGTGAAATTCCGGGGGGGCTTACGGATACGCAGTATTTT
CDR3: CASSEIPGGLTDTQYF
J: TRBJ2-3
size: NA
V: TRBV2
D: TRBD2

DNA: TGTGCCAGCAGTGAGTCGGCAGGGACGAACACTGAAGCTTTCTTT
CDR3: CASSESAGTNTEAFF
J: TRBJ1-1
size: NA
V: TRBV3-1
D: NA

DNA: TGTGCCAGCAGTTACGGTAGCGGGGCCTACGAGCAGTACTTC
CDR3: CASSYGSGAYEQYF
J: TRBJ2-7
size: many
V: TRBV6-5
D: TRBD2

DNA: TGTGCCAGCAGCCAAGAATTAGACGGGGGCCTCCCAATGAATGAGCAGTTCTTC
CDR3: CASSQELDGGLPMNEQFF
J: TRBJ2-1
size: NA
V: TRBV3-1
D: NA

DNA: TGTGCCACCAGTGACCCGACAGGGCGGGATCAGCCCCAGCATTTT
CDR3: CATSDPTGRDQPQHF
J: TRBJ1-5
size: NA
V: TRBV24-1
D: TRBD1

DNA: TGTGCCAGCAGTTTTCCTACTGACCAGGAGAGGGATACGCAGTATTTT
CDR3: CASSFPTDQERDTQYF
J: TRBJ2-3
size: many
V: TRBV12-3/TRBV12-4
D: NA

DNA: TGCGCCAGCGGCCCCAGGTCACCCTACAATGAGCAGTTCTTC
CDR3: CASGPRSPYNEQFF
J: TRBJ2-1
size: NA
V: TRBV4-1
D: NA

DNA: TGCGCCAGCGTTGGAGGTCTTGAGGGTGGCTACACCTTC
CDR3: CASVGGLEGGYTF
J: TRBJ1-2
size: many
V: TRBV10-2
D: NA

DNA: TGTGCCAGCAGCCCGGGGTGGACAGGGGCCCAGTACTTC
CDR3: CASSPGWTGAQYF
J: TRBJ2-5
size: NA
V: TRBV5-6
D: TRBD1

DNA: TGTGCCAGCGGCCGTCCGGGGTTACAAGAGACCCAGTACTTC
CDR3: CASGRPGLQETQYF
J: TRBJ2-5
size: NA
V: TRBV7-9
D: NA

DNA: TGCAGCGTTGAGAAATCAACGTGGGGCACTAATGAAGAACTGTTTTTT
CDR3: CSVEKSTWGTNEELFF
J: TRBJ1-4
size: NA
V: TRBV29-1
D: NA

DNA: TGTGCCAGCAGCCACGGCCGCGGGGGTGACAATGGGCAGCTCTTC
CDR3: CASSHGRGGDNGQLF
J: TRBJ2-1
size: NA
V: TRBV7-2
D: TRBD2

DNA: TGTGCCAGCAGAGAGGGGCAGACAGGGCATCATGGCTACACCTTC
CDR3: CASREGQTGHHGYTF
J: TRBJ1-2
size: many
V: TRBV12-3/TRBV12-4
D: TRBD1

DNA: TGTGCCACCGGTGATTTGGGGCAGGGATTTAGTGGCTACACCTTC
CDR3: CATGDLGQGFSGYTF
J: TRBJ1-2
size: NA
V: TRBV24-1
D: NA